This TCR beta chain came from a study of blood T cell repertoires in COVID-19. Patients in Seattle were enrolled during active infection, then followed longitudinally. Produced via immunoSEQ multiplex PCR; TCRdb's table is partial and in-frame only. This sample yields about 200,000 clones, of which about 88% are seen a single time; about a sixth belongs to the top ten. V lost 0 bases to trimming and J lost 4 bases, with 10 bases between them. The CDR3 runs 15 residues. CDR1 and CDR2 (germline): LGHDT, YNNKEL (reference sequence). The genes are TRBV3-1 (or the pseudogene TRBV3-2) and TRBJ1-5; D is perhaps TRBD1 (5 bases). Sequencing was done on a sample of peripheral blood. The receptor's source is a man aged 50 to 59 with COVID-19, enrolled during active disease. The CDR3 region is CASSQDMTANQPQHF. The CDR3 bases are TGTGCCAGCAGCCAAGATATGACAGCTAATCAGCCCCAGCATTTT.